This T cell receptor beta chain originates from a study of technical replicates of blood from a handful of donors. The CDR3 sequence is 17 residues long. CDR1 and CDR2 from the germline V gene are SGHDT and YYEEEE. Trimming took 5 bases from V and 0 from J; bases not matched to a gene: 14. This table comes from immunoSEQ multiplex PCR, and its TCRdb copy is limited to in-frame clones, with some not included. Counted here are 80,000 to 90,000 clones, roughly 94% occurring once; the ten biggest clones make up approximately 0.25%. This TCR was sampled from a human donor in good health. Material: T cells isolated from PBMCs. The chain carries TRBV5-6 and TRBJ2-7; 7 positions agree with TRBD1. The CDR3 loop reads CASRETGTAKNSYEQYF. CDR3 nucleotides: TGTGCCAGCAGGGAAACCGGGACAGCTAAGAACTCCTACGAGCAGTACTTC.